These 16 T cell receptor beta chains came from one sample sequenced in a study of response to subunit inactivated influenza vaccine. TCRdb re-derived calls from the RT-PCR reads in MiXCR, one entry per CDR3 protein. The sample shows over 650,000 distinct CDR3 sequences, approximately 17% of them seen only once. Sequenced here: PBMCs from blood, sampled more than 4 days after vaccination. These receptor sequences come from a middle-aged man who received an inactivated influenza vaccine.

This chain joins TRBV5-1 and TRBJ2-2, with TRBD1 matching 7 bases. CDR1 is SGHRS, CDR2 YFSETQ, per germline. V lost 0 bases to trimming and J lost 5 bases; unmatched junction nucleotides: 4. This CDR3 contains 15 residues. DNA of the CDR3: TGCGCCAGCAGCTTGGTCCCGGGACAGACCGGGGAGCTGTTTTTT. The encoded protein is CASSLVPGQTGELFF.

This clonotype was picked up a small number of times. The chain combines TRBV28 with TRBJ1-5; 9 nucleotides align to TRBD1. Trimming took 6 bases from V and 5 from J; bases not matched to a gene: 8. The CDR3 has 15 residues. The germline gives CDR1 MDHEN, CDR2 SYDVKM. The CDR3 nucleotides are TGTGCCAGCAGCCGGGGACAGGGAAAATATCAGCCCCAGCATTTT. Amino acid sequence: CASSRGQGKYQPQHF.

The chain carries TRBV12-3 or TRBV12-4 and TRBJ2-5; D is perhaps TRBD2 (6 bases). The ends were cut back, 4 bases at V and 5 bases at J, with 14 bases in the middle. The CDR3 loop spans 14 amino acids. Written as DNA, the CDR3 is TGTGCCAGCAGTTGGGCGGGACTTGGGGAGACCCAGTACTTC. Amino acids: CASSWAGLGETQYF.

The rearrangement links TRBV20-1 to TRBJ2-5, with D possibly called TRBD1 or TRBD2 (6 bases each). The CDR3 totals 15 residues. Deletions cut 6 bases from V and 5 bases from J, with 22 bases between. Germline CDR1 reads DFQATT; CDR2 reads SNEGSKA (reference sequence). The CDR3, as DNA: TGCAGTGCCGATACCTTGGGGGCCCGGGGGGAGACCCAGTACTTC. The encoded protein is CSADTLGARGETQYF.

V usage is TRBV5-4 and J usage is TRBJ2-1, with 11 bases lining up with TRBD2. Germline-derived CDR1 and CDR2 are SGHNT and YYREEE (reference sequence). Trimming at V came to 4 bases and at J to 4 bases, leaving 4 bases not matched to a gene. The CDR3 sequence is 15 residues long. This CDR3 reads CASSQTSGKYNEQFF. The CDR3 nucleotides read TGTGCCAGCAGCCAGACTAGCGGGAAATACAATGAGCAGTTCTTC.

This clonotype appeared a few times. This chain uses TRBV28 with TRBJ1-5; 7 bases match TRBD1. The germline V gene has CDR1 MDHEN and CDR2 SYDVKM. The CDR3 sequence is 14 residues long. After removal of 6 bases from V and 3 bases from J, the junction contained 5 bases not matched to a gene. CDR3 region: CASSIGTVNQPQHF. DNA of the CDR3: TGTGCCAGCAGCATCGGGACAGTCAATCAGCCCCAGCATTTT.

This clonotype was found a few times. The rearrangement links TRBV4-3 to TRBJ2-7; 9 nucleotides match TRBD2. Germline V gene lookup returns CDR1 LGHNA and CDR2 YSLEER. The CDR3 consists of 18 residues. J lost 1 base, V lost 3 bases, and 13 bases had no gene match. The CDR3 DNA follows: TGCGCCAGCAGCCAGGGGGTCGGGCTAGCGGGAAAGTCCTACGAGCAGTACTTC. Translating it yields CASSQGVGLAGKSYEQYF.

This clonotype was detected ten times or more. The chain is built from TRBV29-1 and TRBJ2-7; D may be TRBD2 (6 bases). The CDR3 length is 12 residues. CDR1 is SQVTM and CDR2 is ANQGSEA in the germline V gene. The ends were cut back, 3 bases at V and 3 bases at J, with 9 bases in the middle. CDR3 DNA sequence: TGCAGCGTTGAGGCAGCGGGCTACGAGCAGTACTTC. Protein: CSVEAAGYEQYF.

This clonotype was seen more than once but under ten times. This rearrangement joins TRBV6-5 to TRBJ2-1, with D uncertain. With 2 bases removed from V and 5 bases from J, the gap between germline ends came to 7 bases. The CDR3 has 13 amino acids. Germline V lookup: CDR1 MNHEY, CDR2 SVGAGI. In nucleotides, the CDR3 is TGTGCCAGCAGTTACGCACAGAACAATGAGCAGTTCTTC. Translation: CASSYAQNNEQFF.

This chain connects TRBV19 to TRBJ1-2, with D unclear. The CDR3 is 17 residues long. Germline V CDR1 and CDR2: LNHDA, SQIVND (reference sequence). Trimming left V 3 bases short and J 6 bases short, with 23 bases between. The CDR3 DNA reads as TGTGCCAGTAGTATGAGAGGTTATAGGACGGTTCAAAATGGCTACACCTTC. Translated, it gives CASSMRGYRTVQNGYTF.

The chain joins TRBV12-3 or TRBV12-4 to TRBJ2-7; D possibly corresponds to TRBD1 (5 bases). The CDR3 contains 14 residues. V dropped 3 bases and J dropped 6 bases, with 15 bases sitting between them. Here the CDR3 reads CASSLSQGAGEQYF. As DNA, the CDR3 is TGTGCCAGCAGTTTGTCACAAGGGGCAGGCGAGCAGTACTTC.

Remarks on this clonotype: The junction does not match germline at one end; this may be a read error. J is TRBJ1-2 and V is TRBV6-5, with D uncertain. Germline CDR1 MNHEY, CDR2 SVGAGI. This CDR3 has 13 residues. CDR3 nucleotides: TGTGCCAGCAGTTACGGACTTAACTATGGCTACGCCTTC. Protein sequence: CASSYGLNYGYAF.

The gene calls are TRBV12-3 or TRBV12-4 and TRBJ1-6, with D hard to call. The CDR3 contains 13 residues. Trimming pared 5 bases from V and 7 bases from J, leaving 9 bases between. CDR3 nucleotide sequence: TGTGCCAGCAGTGTCGCGTTAAATTCACCCCTCCACTTT. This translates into CASSVALNSPLHF.

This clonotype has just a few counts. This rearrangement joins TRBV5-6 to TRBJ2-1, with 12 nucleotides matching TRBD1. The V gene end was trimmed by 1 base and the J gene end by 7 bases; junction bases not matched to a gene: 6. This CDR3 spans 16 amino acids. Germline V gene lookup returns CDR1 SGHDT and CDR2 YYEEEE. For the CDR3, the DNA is TGTGCCAGCAGCTTGTATGGGACAGGGGGCGTGAATGAGCAGTTCTTC. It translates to CASSLYGTGGVNEQFF. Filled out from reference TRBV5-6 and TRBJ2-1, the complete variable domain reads DAGVTQSPTHLIKTRGQQVTLRCSPKSGHDTVSWYQQALGQGPQFIFQYYEEEERQRGNFPDRFSGHQFPNYSSELNVNALLLGDSALYLCASSLYGTGGVNEQFFGPGTRLTVL.

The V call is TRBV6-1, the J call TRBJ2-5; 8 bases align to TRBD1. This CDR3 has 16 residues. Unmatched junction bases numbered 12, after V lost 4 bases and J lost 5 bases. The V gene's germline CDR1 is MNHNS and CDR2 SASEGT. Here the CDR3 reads CASSVMRQGALETQYF. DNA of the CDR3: TGTGCCAGCAGTGTGATGCGGCAGGGGGCTTTGGAGACCCAGTACTTC.

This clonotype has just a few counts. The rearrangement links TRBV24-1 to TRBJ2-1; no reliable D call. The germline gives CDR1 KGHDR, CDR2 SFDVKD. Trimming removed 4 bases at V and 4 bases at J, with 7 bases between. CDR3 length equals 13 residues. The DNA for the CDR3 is TGTGCCACCAGTGAGCTTGGGTACAATGAGCAGTTCTTC. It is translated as CATSELGYNEQFF.